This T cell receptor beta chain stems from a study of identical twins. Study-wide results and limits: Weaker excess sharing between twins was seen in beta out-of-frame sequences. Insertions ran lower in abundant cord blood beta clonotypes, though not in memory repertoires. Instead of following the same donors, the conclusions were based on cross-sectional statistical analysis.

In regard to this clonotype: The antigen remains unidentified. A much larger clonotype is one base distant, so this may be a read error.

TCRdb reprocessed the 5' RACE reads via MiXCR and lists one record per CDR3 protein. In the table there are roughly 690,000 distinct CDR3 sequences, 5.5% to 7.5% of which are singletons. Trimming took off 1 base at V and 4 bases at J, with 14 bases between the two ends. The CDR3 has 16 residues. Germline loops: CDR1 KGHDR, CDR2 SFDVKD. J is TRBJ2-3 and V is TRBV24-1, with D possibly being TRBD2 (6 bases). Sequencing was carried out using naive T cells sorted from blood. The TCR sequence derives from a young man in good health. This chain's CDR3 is CATSDFVEGGADTQYF. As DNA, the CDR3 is TGTGCCACCAGTGATTTCGTGGAGGGAGGCGCAGATACGCAGTATTTT.